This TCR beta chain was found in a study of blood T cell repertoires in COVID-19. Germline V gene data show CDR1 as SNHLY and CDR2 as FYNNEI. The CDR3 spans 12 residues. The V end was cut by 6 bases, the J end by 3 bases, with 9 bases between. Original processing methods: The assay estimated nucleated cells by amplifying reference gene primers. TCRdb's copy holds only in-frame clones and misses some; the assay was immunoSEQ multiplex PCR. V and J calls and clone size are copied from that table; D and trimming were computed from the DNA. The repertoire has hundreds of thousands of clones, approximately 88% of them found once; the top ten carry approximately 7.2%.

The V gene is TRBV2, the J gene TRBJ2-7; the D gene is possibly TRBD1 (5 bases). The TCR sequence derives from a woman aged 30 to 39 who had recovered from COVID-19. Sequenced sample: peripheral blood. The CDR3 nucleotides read TGTGCCAGCAGGGCAGGGTTCTACGAGCAGTACTTC. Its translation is CASRAGFYEQYF.